Listed below are T cell receptor beta chains from one sample, sequenced in a study of OX40 agonist ivuxolimab in advanced cancers. Here immunoSEQ multiplex PCR was the method, and the copy in TCRdb shows in-frame clones only, minus some. The repertoire holds 90,000 to 100,000 clones, with approximately 90% as singletons. The input for sequencing was CD4+ or CD8+ T cells sorted from blood, taken in a trial of the OX40 agonist ivuxolimab. The receptors were sampled from an adult with an advanced solid tumor such as melanoma, head and neck, liver or kidney cancer. CDR3s include the opening cysteine and the closing phenylalanine or tryptophan. Size values are once, few and many counts, or a class for expanded clones, and some rows have none.

CDR3aa | v_gene | abundance
CASRSGTSGPDTQYF | TRBV6-5 | NA
CAWSPGGYQPQHF | TRBV30 | NA
CASSLARGGPNGSPLHF | TRBV11-1 | NA
CASSLPPVDEQYF | TRBV18 | NA
CASSAGLIEKLFF | TRBV5-6 | many
CASSSPPDRGGCNQPQHF | TRBV27 | NA
CASSPAEGSKNIQYF | TRBV18 | once
CASSYSGWTIQETQYF | TRBV6-6 | NA
CAWSVPGNYGYTF | TRBV30 | NA
CAGTSRGLNGYTF | TRBV6-6 | NA
CASSLGGAVTYNEQFF | TRBV5-4 | NA
CASSLSGLDYNEQFF | TRBV5-1 | once
CASSQDEGAGQPQHF | TRBV4-1 | NA
CASSRDRDGKLFF | TRBV6-5 | NA
CASSLNPDLYGYTF | TRBV7-3 | NA
CASTNRAANEKLFF | TRBV6-1 | once
CASSFGNGINQPQHF | TRBV7-2 | NA
CASSPLINAGELFF | TRBV7-2 | few
CASSQVTRERGNEQFF | TRBV4-2 | NA
CASSSGELFF | TRBV7-9 | NA
CASSVGTSYNQPQHF | TRBV19 | NA
CASSGMGAYSSGYTF | TRBV6-5 | NA
CASSSRDSSYEQYF | TRBV7-9 | NA
CASSLGTQRWHEQYF | TRBV5-1 | NA
CASSALEGNEQFF | TRBV9 | NA
CASSDPGTVDYGYTF | TRBV25-1 | NA
CASSLQGPTLEAFF | TRBV5-4 | NA
CASSLEGPQNGGNTIYF | TRBV13 | NA
CASSKDSRSGEQFF | TRBV6-4 | NA
CASLGQGEVDIQYF | TRBV28 | NA
CAIELAGGEQFF | TRBV10-3 | NA
CASRGKGETQYF | TRBV2 | NA
CASSPGLSNNEQFF | TRBV18 | NA
CASSYIENTEAFF | TRBV6-5 | few
CASSPVDSWNTEAFF | TRBV18 | NA
CASTSETGVWSTEAFF | TRBV5-6 | NA
CASSSLRGIGSPLHF | TRBV11-2 | NA
CASSDYGYTF | TRBV28 | few
CATSRDSPREGTEAFF | TRBV15 | NA
CASRGTLSDSTDTQYF | TRBV2 | NA
CASSYGGTEAFF | TRBV6-6 | few
CASSERAGNTEAFF | TRBV2 | few